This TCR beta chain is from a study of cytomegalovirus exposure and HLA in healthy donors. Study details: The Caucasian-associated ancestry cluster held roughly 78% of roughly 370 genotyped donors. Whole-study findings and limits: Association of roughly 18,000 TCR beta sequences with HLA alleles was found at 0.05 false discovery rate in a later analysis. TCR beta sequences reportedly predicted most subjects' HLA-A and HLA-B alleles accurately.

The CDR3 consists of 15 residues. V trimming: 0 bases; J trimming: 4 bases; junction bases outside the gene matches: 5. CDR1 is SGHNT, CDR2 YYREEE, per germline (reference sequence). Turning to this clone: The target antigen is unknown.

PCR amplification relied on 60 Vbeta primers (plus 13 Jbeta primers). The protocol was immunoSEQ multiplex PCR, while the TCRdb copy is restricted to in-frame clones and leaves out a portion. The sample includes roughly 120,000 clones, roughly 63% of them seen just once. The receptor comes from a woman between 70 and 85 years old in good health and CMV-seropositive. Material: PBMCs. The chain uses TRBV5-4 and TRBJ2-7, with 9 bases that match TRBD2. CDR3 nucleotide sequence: TGTGCCAGCAGCTTGGGGCGGGGGGGCCTATACGAGCAGTACTTC. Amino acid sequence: CASSLGRGGLYEQYF.